These 3 T cell receptor beta chains share one sample of origin, sequenced in a study of T cells expressing NK-cell markers. Each CDR3 protein gets one entry in TCRdb, which reprocessed the 5' RACE reads and gives no DNA. Found here are some 450,000 distinct CDR3 sequences; the top ten clones hold 7.3%. The sequencing input was blood T cells: a sorted CD56 or NKG2C T cell subset, CD4+ or CD8+ T cells, or bulk PBMC T cells (not recorded which). Receptor source: a woman between 18 and 75 years old in good health.

The chain employs TRBV9 and TRBJ2-3. Germline V gene sequence: CDR1 SGDLS, CDR2 YYNGEE. The CDR3 has 15 amino acids. The CDR3 sequence: CASSPIVTRTDTQYF.

This rearrangement joins TRBV6-5 to TRBJ1-5; TCRdb calls TRBD1, which cannot be checked without DNA. The CDR3 sequence is 13 residues long. Germline CDR1 and CDR2: MNHEY and SVGAGI. CDR3 in amino acids: CASSYGGAQPQHF.

The chain uses TRBV18 and TRBJ1-6; the D call of TRBD1 rests on TCRdb alone, since no DNA is present to check it. This CDR3 is built from 15 residues. Germline CDR1 reads KGHSH; CDR2 reads LQKENI. This chain's CDR3 is CASSQQGTGNSPLHF.